This record concerns one T cell receptor beta chain sequence. What it binds is unknown. This entry is derived from a study of graft-versus-host responses after intestinal transplantation. The assay was immunoSEQ multiplex PCR, and TCRdb's table has in-frame clones only and misses some. The data hold 96,000 or so clones, with 92% observed a single time. This CDR3 region has 18 residues. Trimming removed 1 base from V and 5 bases from J, with 23 bases in between. From germline, CDR1 is LGHNA and CDR2 YNFKEQ. The receptor's source is a human donor who received an intestinal transplant. The chain joins TRBV4-2 to TRBJ2-5, with TRBD2 as a possible D gene (7 bases). The specimen was unstimulated CD4+ T cells sorted from spleen or lymph node cells, collected before intestinal transplant. The CDR3 bases are TGTGCCAGCAGCCAAGGGACACCGGGGGGCTTCCTGGGGGAGACCCAGTACTTC. Translated, it gives CASSQGTPGGFLGETQYF.